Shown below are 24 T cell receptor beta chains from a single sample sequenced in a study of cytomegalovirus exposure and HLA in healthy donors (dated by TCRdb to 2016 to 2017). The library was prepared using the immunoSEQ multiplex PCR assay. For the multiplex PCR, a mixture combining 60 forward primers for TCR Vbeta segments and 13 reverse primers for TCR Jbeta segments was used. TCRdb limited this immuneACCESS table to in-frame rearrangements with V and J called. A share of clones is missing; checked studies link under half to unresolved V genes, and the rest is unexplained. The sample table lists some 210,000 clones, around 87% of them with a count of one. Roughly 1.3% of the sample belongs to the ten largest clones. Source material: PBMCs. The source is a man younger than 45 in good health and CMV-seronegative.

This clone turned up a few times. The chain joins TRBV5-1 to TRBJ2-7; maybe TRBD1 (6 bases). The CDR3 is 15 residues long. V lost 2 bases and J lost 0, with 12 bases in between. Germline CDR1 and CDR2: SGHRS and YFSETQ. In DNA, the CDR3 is TGCGCCAGCAGCTTCCCCTGGGACACCTCCTACGAGCAGTACTTC. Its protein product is CASSFPWDTSYEQYF.

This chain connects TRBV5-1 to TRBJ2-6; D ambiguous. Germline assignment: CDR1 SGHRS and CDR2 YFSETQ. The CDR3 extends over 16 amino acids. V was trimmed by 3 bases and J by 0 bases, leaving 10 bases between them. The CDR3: CASSSTLSSGANVLTF. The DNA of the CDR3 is TGCGCCAGCAGCTCCACCTTGAGCTCTGGGGCCAACGTCCTGACTTTC.

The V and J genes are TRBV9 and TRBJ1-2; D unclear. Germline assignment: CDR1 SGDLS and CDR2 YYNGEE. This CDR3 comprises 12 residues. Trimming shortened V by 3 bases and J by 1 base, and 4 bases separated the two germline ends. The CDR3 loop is CASSAYNYGYTF. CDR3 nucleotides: TGTGCCAGCAGCGCGTATAACTATGGCTACACCTTC.

In DNA form, the CDR3 reads TGTGCCAGCAGTCCCGGTTCCCCATCCAGGGTCTACGAGCAGTACTTC. Residues: CASSPGSPSRVYEQYF. J is TRBJ2-7 and V is TRBV27; maybe TRBD1 (5 bases). The germline V and J ends were trimmed by 5 bases and 3 bases, with 20 bases remaining between them. The CDR3 totals 16 residues. Per the germline V gene, CDR1 is MNHEY and CDR2 is SMNVEV (reference sequence).

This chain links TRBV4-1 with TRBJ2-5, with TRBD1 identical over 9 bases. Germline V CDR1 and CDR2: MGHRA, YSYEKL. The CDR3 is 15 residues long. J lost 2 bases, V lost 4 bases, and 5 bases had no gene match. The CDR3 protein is CASSRVGTGQETQYF. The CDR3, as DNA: TGCGCCAGCAGCCGGGTCGGGACAGGGCAAGAGACCCAGTACTTC.

The CDR3 loop reads CASSPRTSGGARTGTDTQYF. CDR3 bases: TGTGCCAGCAGCCCCAGGACTAGCGGGGGGGCCAGAACGGGCACAGATACGCAGTATTTT. This chain uses TRBV4-2 with TRBJ2-3; the match to TRBD2 covers 15 bases. V trimming: 4 bases; J trimming: 1 base; junction bases outside the gene matches: 12. Germline values: CDR1 LGHNA, CDR2 YNFKEQ. This CDR3 spans 20 amino acids.

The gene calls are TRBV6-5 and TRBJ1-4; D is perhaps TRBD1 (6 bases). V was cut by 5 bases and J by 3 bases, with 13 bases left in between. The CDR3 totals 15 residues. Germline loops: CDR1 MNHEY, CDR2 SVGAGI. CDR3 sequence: CASSQYRAPNEKLFF. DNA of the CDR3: TGTGCCAGCAGTCAATACAGGGCGCCTAATGAAAAACTGTTTTTT.

The CDR3 nucleotides read TGTGCCAGCAGCAAGGGGACAGGACCTGGGGCGAACACCGGGGAGCTGTTTTTT. Protein product: CASSKGTGPGANTGELFF. V is TRBV4-2 and J is TRBJ2-2, with TRBD1 matching 8 bases. V shed 5 bases and J 0 bases; nucleotides not matched to a gene: 11. Germline loops: CDR1 LGHNA, CDR2 YNFKEQ. This CDR3 has 18 amino acids.

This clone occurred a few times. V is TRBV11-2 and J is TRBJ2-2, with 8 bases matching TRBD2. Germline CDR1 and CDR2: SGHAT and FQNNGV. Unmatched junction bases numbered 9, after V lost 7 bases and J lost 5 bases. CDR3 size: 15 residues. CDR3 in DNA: TGTGCCAGCATAGCAGCGGGACTAGGAACCGGGGAGCTGTTTTTT. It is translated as CASIAAGLGTGELFF.

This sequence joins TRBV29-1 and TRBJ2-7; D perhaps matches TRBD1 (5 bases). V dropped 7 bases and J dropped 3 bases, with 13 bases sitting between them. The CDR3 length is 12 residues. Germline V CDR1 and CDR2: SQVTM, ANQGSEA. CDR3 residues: CSAEDKFYEQYF. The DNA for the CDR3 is TGCAGCGCAGAGGACAAGTTCTACGAGCAGTACTTC.

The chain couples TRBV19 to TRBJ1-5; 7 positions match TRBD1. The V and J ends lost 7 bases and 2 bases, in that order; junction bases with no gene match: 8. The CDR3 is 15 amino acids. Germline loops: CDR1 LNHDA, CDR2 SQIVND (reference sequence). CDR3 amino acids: CASTPGQLGNQPQHF. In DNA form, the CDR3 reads TGTGCCAGTACCCCGGGACAGTTGGGCAATCAGCCCCAGCATTTT.

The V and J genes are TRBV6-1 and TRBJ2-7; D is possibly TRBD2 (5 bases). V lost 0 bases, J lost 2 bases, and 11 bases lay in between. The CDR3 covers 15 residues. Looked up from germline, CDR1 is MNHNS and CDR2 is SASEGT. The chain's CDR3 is CASSEAAATAYEQYF. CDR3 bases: TGTGCCAGCAGTGAAGCAGCGGCGACCGCCTACGAGCAGTACTTC.

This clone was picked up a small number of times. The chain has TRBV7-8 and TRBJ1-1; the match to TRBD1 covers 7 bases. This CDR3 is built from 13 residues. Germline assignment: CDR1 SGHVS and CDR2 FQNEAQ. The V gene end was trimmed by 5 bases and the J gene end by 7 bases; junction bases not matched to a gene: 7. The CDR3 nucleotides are TGTGCCAGCAGCCTTGGGACAGCACTTGAAGCTTTCTTT. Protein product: CASSLGTALEAFF.

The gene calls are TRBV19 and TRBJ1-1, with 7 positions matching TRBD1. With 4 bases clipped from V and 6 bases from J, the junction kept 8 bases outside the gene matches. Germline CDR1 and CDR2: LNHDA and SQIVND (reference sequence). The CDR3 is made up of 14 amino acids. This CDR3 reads CASSSHGTEPEAFF. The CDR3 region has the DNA TGTGCCAGTAGTAGTCACGGGACAGAGCCTGAAGCTTTCTTT.

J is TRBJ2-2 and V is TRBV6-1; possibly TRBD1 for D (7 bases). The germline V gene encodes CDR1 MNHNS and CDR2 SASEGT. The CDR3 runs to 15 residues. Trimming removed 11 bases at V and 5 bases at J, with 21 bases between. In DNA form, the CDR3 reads TGTGCCGGCGCGGGAATGTCAGGGGGGACCGGGGAGCTGTTTTTT. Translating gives CAGAGMSGGTGELFF.

CDR3 sequence reads: CASSSETTSGIDTQYF. CDR3 bases: TGCGCCAGCAGCTCGGAAACGACTAGCGGGATCGATACGCAGTATTTT. V is TRBV5-1 and J is TRBJ2-3; the match to TRBD2 covers 11 bases. This CDR3 is built from 16 residues. Germline CDR1 SGHRS, CDR2 YFSETQ. The J segment lost 6 bases and the V segment lost 3 bases, leaving 9 bases of the junction unmatched.

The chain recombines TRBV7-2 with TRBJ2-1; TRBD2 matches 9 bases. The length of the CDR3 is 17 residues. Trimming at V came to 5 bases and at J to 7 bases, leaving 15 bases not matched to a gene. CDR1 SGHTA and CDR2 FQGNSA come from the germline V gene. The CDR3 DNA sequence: TGTGCCAGCAGCCCATTCGCGGGAGCGGGAGGACTGAATGAGCAGTTCTTC. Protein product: CASSPFAGAGGLNEQFF.

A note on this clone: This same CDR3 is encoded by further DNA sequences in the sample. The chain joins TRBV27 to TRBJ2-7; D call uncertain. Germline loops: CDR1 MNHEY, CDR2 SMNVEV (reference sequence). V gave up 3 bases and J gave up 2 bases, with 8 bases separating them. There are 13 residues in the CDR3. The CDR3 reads CASSLSPTYEQYF. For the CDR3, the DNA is TGTGCCAGCAGTTTGAGTCCCACCTACGAGCAGTACTTC.

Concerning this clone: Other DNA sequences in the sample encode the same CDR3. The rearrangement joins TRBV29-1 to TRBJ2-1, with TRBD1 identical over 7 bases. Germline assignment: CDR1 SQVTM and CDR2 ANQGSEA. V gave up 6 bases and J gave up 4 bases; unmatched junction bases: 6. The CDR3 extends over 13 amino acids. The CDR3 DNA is TGCAGCGTCGTGGCAGGGGGATACAATGAGCAGTTCTTC. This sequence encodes CSVVAGGYNEQFF.

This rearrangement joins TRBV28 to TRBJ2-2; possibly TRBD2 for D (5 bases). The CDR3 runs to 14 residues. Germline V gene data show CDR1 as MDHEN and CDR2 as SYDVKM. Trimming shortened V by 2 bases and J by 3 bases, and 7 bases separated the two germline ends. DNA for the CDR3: TGTGCCAGCAGTTTAACGGGGTACACCGGGGAGCTGTTTTTT. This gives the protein CASSLTGYTGELFF.

This CDR3 is CASSPEIAGGFYNEQFF. The CDR3, as DNA: TGTGCCAGCAGCCCGGAGATAGCGGGGGGCTTCTACAATGAGCAGTTCTTC. This chain links TRBV9 with TRBJ2-1, with TRBD2 matching over 10 bases. There are 17 residues in the CDR3. V dropped 4 bases and J dropped 3; count of bases not matched to a gene: 10. Germline V gene sequence: CDR1 SGDLS, CDR2 YYNGEE.

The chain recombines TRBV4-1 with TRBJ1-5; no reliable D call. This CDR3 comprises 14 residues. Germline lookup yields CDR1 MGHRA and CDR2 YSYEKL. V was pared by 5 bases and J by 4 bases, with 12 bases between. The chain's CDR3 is CASSSGPANQPQHF. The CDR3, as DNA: TGCGCCAGCAGCTCTGGGCCCGCGAATCAGCCCCAGCATTTT.

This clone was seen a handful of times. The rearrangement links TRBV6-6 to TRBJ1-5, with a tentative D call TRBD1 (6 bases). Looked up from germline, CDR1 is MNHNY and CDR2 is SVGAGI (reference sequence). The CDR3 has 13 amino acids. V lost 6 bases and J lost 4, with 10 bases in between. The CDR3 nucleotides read TGTGCCAGCAGCGTTACAGGGAATCAGCCCCAGCATTTT. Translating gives CASSVTGNQPQHF.

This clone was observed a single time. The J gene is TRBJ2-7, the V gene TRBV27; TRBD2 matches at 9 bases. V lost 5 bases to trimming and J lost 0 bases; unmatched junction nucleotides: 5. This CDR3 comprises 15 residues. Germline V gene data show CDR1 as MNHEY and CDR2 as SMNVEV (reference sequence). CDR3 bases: TGTGCCAGCAGTAGATATAGCGGGAGCTCCTACGAGCAGTACTTC. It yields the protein CASSRYSGSSYEQYF.